Presented here are 18 T cell receptor beta chains from one specimen sequenced in a study of CD8 T cells in Susac syndrome. Random hexamers were used to reverse transcribe an amount of roughly 0.5 to 1 ug RNA. TCRdb re-analysed the immunoSEQ multiplex PCR reads in MiXCR, keeping a single row per CDR3 protein. This sample has about 140,000 distinct CDR3 sequences; roughly 95% occur once, and the top ten carry approximately 0.11%. The sequencing sample was made of CD4+ T cells from PBMCs. The source is a human donor with multiple sclerosis.

V is TRBV7-9 and J is TRBJ1-5, with D hard to call. Trimming took off 3 bases at V and 3 bases at J, with 15 bases between the two ends. Germline V gene sequence: CDR1 SEHNR, CDR2 FQNEAQ (reference sequence). The CDR3 has 16 amino acids. The CDR3 DNA is TGTGCCAGCAGCTTTAGTTCGTCCATCTCCAATCAGCCCCAGCATTTT. It specifies CASSFSSSISNQPQHF.

This rearrangement joins TRBV2 to TRBJ1-1; D unresolved. Trimming removed 7 bases from V and 5 bases from J, with 14 bases in between. Germline V gene sequence: CDR1 SNHLY, CDR2 FYNNEI. The CDR3 is made up of 13 amino acids. This CDR3 is CASKGNPRTEAFF. The CDR3 bases are TGTGCCAGCAAAGGTAACCCGAGGACTGAAGCTTTCTTT.

A single count supports this clonotype. J is TRBJ2-1 and V is TRBV5-1; 11 nucleotides align to TRBD2. V was clipped by 4 bases and J by 7 bases; unmatched bases: 7. The CDR3 covers 15 residues. Germline CDR1 reads SGHRS; CDR2 reads YFSETQ. CDR3: CASSPGTSGWNEQFF. DNA of the CDR3: TGCGCCAGCAGCCCCGGGACTAGCGGATGGAATGAGCAGTTCTTC. The full variable domain, with the rest looked up from reference TRBV5-1 and TRBJ2-1, is KAGVTQTPRYLIKTRGQQVTLSCSPISGHRSVSWYQQTPGQGLQFLFEYFSETQRNKGNFPGRFSGRQFSNSRSEMNVSTLELGDSALYLCASSPGTSGWNEQFFGPGTRLTVL.

J is TRBJ2-2 and V is TRBV30; D call uncertain. V lost 2 bases and J lost 6, with 13 bases in between. Germline V lookup: CDR1 GTSNPN, CDR2 SVGIG (reference sequence). CDR3 size: 14 residues. The CDR3 reads CAWSTIPGSGELFF. DNA of the CDR3: TGTGCCTGGAGTACTATCCCGGGCTCCGGGGAGCTGTTTTTT.

The chain recombines TRBV6-5 with TRBJ2-7, with 7 bases matching TRBD1. CDR1 and CDR2 (germline): MNHEY, SVGAGI. The CDR3 sequence is 14 residues long. J was trimmed by 7 bases and V by 2 bases; bases with no gene match: 8. The CDR3 region has the DNA TGTGCCAGCAGTTACGCGGACAGGCCCCGGGAGCAGTACTTC. Translated, it gives CASSYADRPREQYF.

The rearrangement joins TRBV20-1 to TRBJ2-7; a weak D match, TRBD1 (5 bases). Germline assignment: CDR1 DFQATT and CDR2 SNEGSKA (reference sequence). This CDR3 has 14 residues. Trimming left V 4 bases short and J 6 bases short, with 19 bases between. Written as DNA, the CDR3 is TGCAGTGCTACCCTAGGGCAGGGCTTGGGCGAGCAGTACTTC. Its protein is CSATLGQGLGEQYF.

The chain has TRBV25-1 and TRBJ2-3; a weak D match, TRBD2 (5 bases). Trimming pared 9 bases from V and 4 bases from J, leaving 8 bases between. In germline, CDR1 is MGHDK, CDR2 SYGVNS. This CDR3 contains 11 residues. The CDR3 here is CARRGPDTQYF. DNA of the CDR3: TGTGCCAGACGAGGGCCAGATACGCAGTATTTT.

The rearrangement uses TRBV5-1 and TRBJ2-7; 9 bases are shared with TRBD1. The germline CDR1 and CDR2 sequences are SGHRS and YFSETQ. The CDR3 is 16 residues long. V lost 3 bases and J lost 5; bases outside the gene matches: 12. CDR3: CASSSPSGTGFHEQYF. The CDR3 region has the DNA TGCGCCAGCAGCTCACCATCCGGGACAGGGTTCCACGAGCAGTACTTC.

This sequence joins TRBV27 and TRBJ1-1, with 8 bases aligning to TRBD1. Unmatched junction bases numbered 6, after V lost 5 bases and J lost 1 base. Germline V lookup: CDR1 MNHEY, CDR2 SMNVEV (reference sequence). The CDR3 totals 15 residues. The CDR3 reads CASSPRQGRNTEAFF. CDR3 DNA: TGTGCCAGCAGTCCCCGACAGGGGCGGAACACTGAAGCTTTCTTT.

The chain combines TRBV29-1 with TRBJ2-7; 11 bases line up with TRBD2. The V segment lost 8 bases and the J segment 4 bases; nucleotides outside the gene matches: 7. In germline, CDR1 is SQVTM, CDR2 ANQGSEA. The CDR3 contains 13 residues. The CDR3 here is CSIRLAGIYEQYF. CDR3 bases: TGCAGCATAAGACTAGCGGGGATTTACGAGCAGTACTTC.

The chain recombines TRBV20-1 with TRBJ2-1, with TRBD2 as a possible D gene (6 bases). The germline V gene encodes CDR1 DFQATT and CDR2 SNEGSKA (reference sequence). The CDR3 spans 14 residues. Trimming removed 7 bases at V and 1 base at J, with 14 bases between. The CDR3 DNA sequence: TGCAGTGGGGACTCGGCGTATTCCTACAATGAGCAGTTCTTC. Translating gives CSGDSAYSYNEQFF.

The chain combines TRBV20-1 with TRBJ1-1, with D unresolved. The CDR3 is made up of 11 amino acids. Trimming cost V 6 bases and J 7 bases, with 12 bases left between them. Germline CDR1 reads DFQATT; CDR2 reads SNEGSKA (reference sequence). DNA for the CDR3: TGCAGTGCCCCCAGCCAGGTTGAAGCTTTCTTT. It encodes CSAPSQVEAFF.

The gene calls are TRBV12-3 or TRBV12-4 and TRBJ1-1, with 10 positions matching TRBD1. The CDR3 contains 15 residues. V shed 6 bases, J shed 1 base, and the junction held 5 bases outside the gene matches. The CDR3 DNA is TGTGCCAGCAGGGGGACAGGGGAGTGGAACACTGAAGCTTTCTTT. This translates into CASRGTGEWNTEAFF.

The chain is built from TRBV29-1 and TRBJ1-1; no clear D. V was clipped by 3 bases and J by 1 base, with 6 bases between them. Germline-derived CDR1 and CDR2 are SQVTM and ANQGSEA. There are 12 residues in the CDR3. CDR3 DNA sequence: TGCAGCGTTGAGGTGCAGAACACTGAAGCTTTCTTT. It codes for CSVEVQNTEAFF.

This chain links TRBV20-1 with TRBJ2-2; TRBD1 is a possible D gene (6 bases). Germline-derived CDR1 and CDR2 are DFQATT and SNEGSKA (reference sequence). The CDR3 length is 16 residues. V was shortened by 3 bases and J by 6 bases, with 20 bases between the two germline ends. CDR3 sequence (DNA): TGCAGTGCTAGCCTTGGGGCAGGGGTTTTCCCCGGGGAGCTGTTTTTT. Translated, it gives CSASLGAGVFPGELFF.

This clonotype showed up just once. V usage is TRBV12-3 or TRBV12-4 and J usage is TRBJ1-1; the D gene is possibly TRBD1 (5 bases). V was cut by 1 base and J by 3 bases, with 15 bases left in between. The CDR3 runs 16 residues. The CDR3 protein is CASSLVAGRGDTEAFF. DNA of the CDR3: TGTGCCAGCAGTTTAGTGGCCGGGCGGGGGGACACTGAAGCTTTCTTT.

V is TRBV24-1 and J is TRBJ1-2; 7 bases match TRBD1. The trim removed 3 bases at V and 8 bases at J, leaving 5 bases unmatched. The CDR3 runs to 13 residues. Per germline, CDR1 KGHDR and CDR2 SFDVKD. The CDR3 DNA reads TGTGCCACCAGTGATGCAGGGGGGAGCGGCTACACCTTC. Translation: CATSDAGGSGYTF.

The chain has TRBV27 and TRBJ1-1; the D is unclear. The CDR3 runs 12 residues. The germline V and J ends were trimmed by 8 bases and 6 bases, with 13 bases remaining between them. Germline CDR1 reads MNHEY; CDR2 reads SMNVEV (reference sequence). CDR3 protein: CASGTKGPEAFF. CDR3 DNA: TGTGCCAGCGGTACGAAGGGCCCTGAAGCTTTCTTT.